Each of the 6 T cell receptor beta chains below was sequenced from the same sample in a study of post-analysis software for immune sequencing data. Notes on the study in general: The five TRBV segments detected at higher frequency in patients than in controls included TRBV5-6, TRBV5-1 and TRBV20-1.

For these receptors, no antigen is known. cDNA libraries for TCR beta contained unique molecular identifiers. TCRdb independently ran MiXCR on the PCR reads; one entry per CDR3 protein. Among hundreds of thousands of distinct CDR3 sequences, more than 50% were seen once, and the ten largest hold 11%. Sequences were obtained from blood. These TCRs come from a girl aged 2-10 years with multiple sclerosis.

The V call is TRBV5-1, the J call TRBJ2-7; 9 bases fit TRBD1. CDR1 and CDR2 (germline): SGHRS, YFSETQ. Trimming at V came to 4 bases and at J to 2 bases, leaving 7 bases not matched to a gene. There are 15 residues in the CDR3. Written as DNA, the CDR3 is TGCGCCAGCAGCGCTACCGGGACAGGGCCCTACGAGCAGTACTTC. It yields the protein CASSATGTGPYEQYF.

Of note for this clonotype: At one end the junction does not follow the germline gene, possibly because of a read error. The rearrangement links TRBV6-4 to TRBJ2-1; maybe TRBD2 (5 bases). Germline V gene data show CDR1 as MRHNA and CDR2 as SNTAGT. This CDR3 spans 11 amino acids. For the CDR3, the DNA is TGTGCCACCCCCGACTACGATGAGCAGTTCTTC. Translation: CATPDYDEQFF.

This rearrangement joins TRBV20-1 to TRBJ2-1; 9 bases are a match to TRBD1. Germline V gene data show CDR1 as DFQATT and CDR2 as SNEGSKA (reference sequence). V gave up 0 bases and J gave up 1 base; unmatched junction bases: 10. The CDR3 runs 18 residues. The CDR3 coding sequence is TGCAGTGCTAGAGATTGGGGACAGGGTCCTCCATCCTACAATGAGCAGTTCTTC. It codes for CSARDWGQGPPSYNEQFF.

This chain links TRBV12-3 or TRBV12-4 with TRBJ1-2; 8 bases match TRBD1. There are 13 residues in the CDR3. The J segment lost 10 bases and the V segment lost 5 bases, leaving 9 bases of the junction unmatched. CDR3 region: CASSIAPQGDYTF. CDR3 in DNA: TGTGCCAGCAGTATCGCCCCACAGGGGGACTACACCTTC.

The rearrangement uses TRBV12-3 or TRBV12-4 and TRBJ2-1; a possible D gene is TRBD2 (5 bases). V lost 8 bases and J 3 bases, leaving 8 bases between the germline ends. The CDR3 is 12 residues long. The CDR3 DNA sequence: TGTGCCAGCGGCGGACTCTACAATGAGCAGTTCTTC. The encoded protein is CASGGLYNEQFF.

This clonotype occurred once. The gene calls are TRBV18 and TRBJ2-1; D call uncertain. CDR1 KGHSH and CDR2 LQKENI come from the germline V gene. The CDR3 runs to 15 residues. The germline V and J ends were trimmed by 5 bases and 0 bases, with 11 bases remaining between them. This CDR3 is CASSTNGNSYNEQFF. The CDR3 DNA is TGTGCCAGCTCAACAAACGGCAACTCCTACAATGAGCAGTTCTTC. The full variable domain, completed using reference TRBV18 and TRBJ2-1, is NAGVMQNPRHLVRRRGQEARLRCSPMKGHSHVYWYRQLPEEGLKFMVYLQKENIIDESGMPKERFSAEFPKEGPSILRIQQVVRGDSAAYFCASSTNGNSYNEQFFGPGTRLTVL.